This passage covers 20 T cell receptor beta chains from one sample sequenced in a study of CD8 T cells in ankylosing spondylitis. Study observations and caveats: Among TCR beta sequences, a motif of eight or nine highly homologous variants appeared characteristic of ankylosing spondylitis blood.

TCRdb re-derived calls from the 5' RACE reads in MiXCR, one entry per CDR3 protein. The repertoire includes over 700,000 distinct CDR3 sequences, around 17% of them detected once, and about a fifth sits in the top ten. These TCRs' antigens remain unknown. Specimen: blood, either unsorted or a sorted T cell fraction (not recorded which). Receptors originate from a male donor with ankylosing spondylitis.

This clonotype was seen more than once but under ten times. V usage is TRBV24-1 and J usage is TRBJ2-5, with a weak D call TRBD2 (8 bases). The V and J ends lost 3 bases and 5 bases respectively, with 18 bases between them. The CDR3 sequence is 16 residues long. CDR1 is KGHDR and CDR2 is SFDVKD in the germline V gene. Here the CDR3 reads CATSDPARGGQETQYF. In DNA form, the CDR3 reads TGTGCCACCAGTGATCCCGCCCGGGGGGGACAGGAGACCCAGTACTTC.

The chain recombines TRBV5-1 with TRBJ2-3; 13 positions match TRBD2. This CDR3 region has 16 residues. The germline V gene has CDR1 SGHRS and CDR2 YFSETQ. V lost 4 bases to trimming and J lost 3 bases; unmatched junction nucleotides: 5. As DNA, the CDR3 is TGCGCCAGCAGCAAACGGACTAGCGGGGGAACAGATACGCAGTATTTT. Protein product: CASSKRTSGGTDTQYF.

This clonotype was picked up a small number of times. V gene TRBV12-3 or TRBV12-4 combines with J gene TRBJ2-7; D possibly uses TRBD1 or TRBD2 (6 bases each). The CDR3 length is 14 residues. Trimming removed 3 bases at V and 4 bases at J, with 13 bases between. Written as DNA, the CDR3 is TGTGCCAGCAGTTTGTGGGGGGCTCGGTACGAGCAGTACTTC. Translating it yields CASSLWGARYEQYF.

This rearrangement joins TRBV20-1 to TRBJ2-1, with D unclear. Per germline, CDR1 DFQATT and CDR2 SNEGSKA (reference sequence). Trimming stripped 1 base from V and 9 bases from J, with 7 bases between. This CDR3 is 11 amino acids long. In DNA form, the CDR3 reads TGCAGTGCTAGAGCATCCTTTGAGCAGTTCTTC. The encoded protein is CSARASFEQFF.

J is TRBJ1-1 and V is TRBV3-1, with D hard to call. The CDR3 spans 15 residues. Germline V lookup: CDR1 LGHDT, CDR2 YNNKEL (reference sequence). Trimming stripped 1 base from V and 5 bases from J, with 14 bases between. CDR3 amino acids: CASSQVYSLGTEAFF. Written as DNA, the CDR3 is TGTGCCAGCAGCCAAGTTTATTCGTTGGGAACTGAAGCTTTCTTT.

V and J are TRBV6-2 or TRBV6-3 and TRBJ2-3, with 7 bases matching TRBD1. CDR3 length: 13 amino acids. CDR1 and CDR2 (germline): MNHEY, SVGEGT. V lost 2 bases and J lost 10; bases outside the gene matches: 6. The CDR3 protein is CASSYADRDAQYF. CDR3 coding DNA: TGTGCCAGCAGTTACGCCGACAGGGATGCGCAGTATTTT.

This clonotype was counted at least ten times. This sequence joins TRBV12-3 or TRBV12-4 and TRBJ2-7; the D gene could be TRBD1 or TRBD2 (5 bases each). Trimming cost V 3 bases and J 5 bases, with 11 bases left between them. CDR3 length: 13 residues. The CDR3 here is CASSFWGFNEQYF. CDR3 coding DNA: TGTGCCAGCAGTTTTTGGGGGTTTAACGAGCAGTACTTC.

This clonotype has only one observation. The rearrangement links TRBV19 to TRBJ1-1, with D hard to call. Germline-derived CDR1 and CDR2 are LNHDA and SQIVND (reference sequence). V dropped 5 bases and J dropped 1 base, with 11 bases sitting between them. The CDR3 runs 14 residues. DNA of the CDR3: TGTGCCAGTAGTCCCAGCTTGGAGAACACTGAAGCTTTCTTT. Residues: CASSPSLENTEAFF.

This clonotype came up a few times. This chain links TRBV5-1 with TRBJ2-6, with D hard to call. Germline CDR1 and CDR2: SGHRS and YFSETQ. The CDR3 runs 11 residues. Trimming stripped 10 bases from V and 7 bases from J, with 9 bases between. The CDR3 is CAPLGANVLTF. Here the CDR3 DNA reads TGCGCCCCTCTGGGTGCCAACGTCCTGACTTTC.

In this sample, this clonotype turned up once. CDR3 sequence (DNA): TGTGCCAGCTCACCAGCGAAGGGGACCTACGAGCAGTACTTC. Its translation: CASSPAKGTYEQYF. The V and J genes are TRBV18 and TRBJ2-7; D is possibly TRBD1 (5 bases). The CDR3 runs 14 residues. The germline CDR1 and CDR2 sequences are KGHSH and LQKENI. Deletions cut 2 bases from V and 2 bases from J, with 10 bases between.

V usage is TRBV5-6 and J usage is TRBJ2-1; possible D gene TRBD1, 5 bases. CDR1 is SGHDT, CDR2 YYEEEE, per germline. V dropped 2 bases and J dropped 3 bases, with 12 bases sitting between them. The CDR3 runs 15 residues. The DNA for the CDR3 is TGTGCCAGCAGCTTCAGGGTGACGCTCTACAATGAGCAGTTCTTC. Translating gives CASSFRVTLYNEQFF.

This clonotype occurred a few times. The rearrangement uses TRBV20-1 and TRBJ2-3, with 13 bases matching TRBD2. This CDR3 spans 15 amino acids. The V gene's germline CDR1 is DFQATT and CDR2 SNEGSKA (reference sequence). V lost 5 bases and J lost 5; bases outside the gene matches: 7. CDR3 in amino acids: CSASPLAGGRDTQYF. The DNA of the CDR3 is TGCAGTGCTTCTCCACTAGCGGGGGGGAGAGATACGCAGTATTTT.

The CDR3 spells CASSYSIEWSEAFF. DNA for the CDR3: TGTGCCAGCAGTTACTCGATCGAGTGGTCAGAAGCTTTCTTT. This chain uses TRBV6-5 with TRBJ1-1; D gene unclear. The CDR3 has 14 residues. V lost 0 bases, J lost 8 bases, and 13 bases lay in between. In germline, CDR1 is MNHEY, CDR2 SVGAGI.

This clonotype was found a few times. V is TRBV27 and J is TRBJ2-1, with 9 bases lining up with TRBD2. The germline V gene has CDR1 MNHEY and CDR2 SMNVEV (reference sequence). The CDR3 extends over 16 amino acids. V lost 0 bases and J lost 8; bases outside the gene matches: 8. For the CDR3, the DNA is TGTGCCAGCAGTTTATCGGGGCGGGAGGGCCTCGATGAGCAGTTCTTC. Translation: CASSLSGREGLDEQFF.

This clonotype occurred a few times. At one end the junction does not follow the germline gene, possibly because of a read error. The chain couples TRBV20-1 to TRBJ2-2; 13 bases match TRBD2. The CDR3 runs 18 residues. Germline-derived CDR1 and CDR2 are DFQATT and SNEGSKA (reference sequence). CDR3 in amino acids: CSAQTGLAGLGVTGELFF. As DNA, the CDR3 is TGCAGTGCACAGACGGGACTAGCGGGATTGGGGGTCACCGGCGAGCTGTTTTTT.

The rearrangement uses TRBV18 and TRBJ2-5; no firm D call. The CDR3 sequence is 14 residues long. V gave up 3 bases and J gave up 1 base, with 9 bases separating them. CDR1 and CDR2 from the germline V gene are KGHSH and LQKENI. CDR3 in amino acids: CASSPKITQETQYF. The DNA of the CDR3 is TGTGCCAGCTCACCGAAGATAACCCAAGAGACCCAGTACTTC.

The sample holds a few counts of this clonotype. This chain connects TRBV2 to TRBJ2-5, with D hard to call. Trimming took 1 base from V and 1 from J, leaving 16 bases between them. Germline V gene lookup returns CDR1 SNHLY and CDR2 FYNNEI. The CDR3 is 17 residues long. CDR3 in DNA: TGTGCCAGCAGTGAAGGCATTAACGGTTGGGCCCAAGAGACCCAGTACTTC. Protein product: CASSEGINGWAQETQYF.

The chain carries TRBV29-1 and TRBJ2-1, with 7 positions matching TRBD1. The CDR3 loop spans 12 amino acids. Trimming at V came to 8 bases and at J to 5 bases, leaving 6 bases not matched to a gene. Germline V gives CDR1 SQVTM, CDR2 ANQGSEA. The CDR3 loop is CSSGQANNEQFF. The CDR3 region has the DNA TGCAGCTCCGGACAGGCGAACAATGAGCAGTTCTTC.

The chain employs TRBV2 and TRBJ1-2; D perhaps matches TRBD1 (6 bases). Germline loops: CDR1 SNHLY, CDR2 FYNNEI. This CDR3 spans 17 amino acids. Deletions cut 1 base from V and 5 bases from J, with 20 bases between. DNA for the CDR3: TGTGCCAGCAGTGAAGGGGGGCAGGCCCAGAGCCCTTATGGCTACACCTTC. Amino acids: CASSEGGQAQSPYGYTF.

This clonotype was counted only a few times. The J gene is TRBJ2-7, the V gene TRBV9, with D possibly TRBD2 on 5 matching bases. The CDR3 consists of 14 residues. Trimming pared 4 bases from V and 1 base from J, leaving 12 bases between. Per the germline V gene, CDR1 is SGDLS and CDR2 is YYNGEE. CDR3: CASSSGSGSYEQYF. The DNA of the CDR3 is TGTGCCAGCAGCTCAGGAAGCGGATCCTACGAGCAGTACTTC.